This T cell receptor (beta chain) comes out of a study of blood T cell repertoires in COVID-19. Study overall: The study drew acute and convalescent COVID-19 samples from the United States, Italy and Spain. The cDNA or gDNA used as material had been derived from T cells, B-cell-depleted T cells, or PBMCs.

Germline lookup yields CDR1 SGHTS and CDR2 YDEGEE. Trimming took off 1 base at V and 1 base at J, with 9 bases between the two ends. This CDR3 is 14 amino acids long. TCRdb's table, derived via immunoSEQ multiplex PCR, lists solely in-frame clones and lacks some. The sample carries a few hundred thousand clones, more than 85% recorded once. Enrolled during active infection, Seattle patients were then followed longitudinally. This chain uses TRBV5-8 with TRBJ2-7; D may be TRBD1 (5 bases). Sequencing input: peripheral blood. The receptor was derived from an older woman with COVID-19, enrolled during active disease. The CDR3: CASSLIRGSYEQYF. In DNA, the CDR3 is TGTGCCAGCAGCTTGATAAGGGGATCCTACGAGCAGTACTTC.